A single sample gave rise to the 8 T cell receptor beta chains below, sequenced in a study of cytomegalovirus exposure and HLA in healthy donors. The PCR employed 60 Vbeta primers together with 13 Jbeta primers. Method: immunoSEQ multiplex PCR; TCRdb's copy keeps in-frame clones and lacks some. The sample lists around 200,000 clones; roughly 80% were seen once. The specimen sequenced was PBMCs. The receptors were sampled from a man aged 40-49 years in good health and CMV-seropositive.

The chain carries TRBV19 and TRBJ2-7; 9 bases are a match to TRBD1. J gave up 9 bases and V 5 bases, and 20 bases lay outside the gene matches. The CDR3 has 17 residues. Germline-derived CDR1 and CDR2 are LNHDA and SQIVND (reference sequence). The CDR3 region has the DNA TGTGCCAGTAGTGGATCCTGGTCCGGGACAGGGTTTGAGGCGCAGTACTTC. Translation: CASSGSWSGTGFEAQYF.

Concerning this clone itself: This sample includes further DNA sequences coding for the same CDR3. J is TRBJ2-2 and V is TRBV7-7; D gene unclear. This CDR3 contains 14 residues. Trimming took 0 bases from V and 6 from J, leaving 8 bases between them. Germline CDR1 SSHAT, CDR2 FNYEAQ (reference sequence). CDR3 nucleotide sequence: TGTGCCAGCAGCTTAGCGCGAGGCGCCGGGGAGCTGTTTTTT. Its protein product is CASSLARGAGELFF.

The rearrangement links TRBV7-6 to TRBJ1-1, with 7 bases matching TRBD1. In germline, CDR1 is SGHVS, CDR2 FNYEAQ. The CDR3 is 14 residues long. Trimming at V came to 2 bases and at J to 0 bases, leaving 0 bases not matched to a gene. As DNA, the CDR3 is TGTGCCAGCAGCTTAAGGGGGCTGAACACTGAAGCTTTCTTT. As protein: CASSLRGLNTEAFF.

CDR3 in DNA: TGTGCCAGCAGACAGGGTAGAAACTATGGCTACACCTTC. Translating it yields CASRQGRNYGYTF. The chain joins TRBV6-4 to TRBJ1-2; D possibly corresponds to TRBD1 (6 bases). Between the trimmed V and J ends, which lost 6 bases and 2 bases, there was a span of 10 bases. The CDR3 consists of 13 residues. The germline V gene encodes CDR1 MRHNA and CDR2 SNTAGT.

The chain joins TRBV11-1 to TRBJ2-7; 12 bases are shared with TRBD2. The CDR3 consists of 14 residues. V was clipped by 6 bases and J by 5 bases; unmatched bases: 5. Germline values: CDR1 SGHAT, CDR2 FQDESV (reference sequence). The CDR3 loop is CASSSRLAGDEQYF. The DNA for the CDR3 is TGTGCCAGCAGTTCTAGACTAGCGGGGGACGAGCAGTACTTC.

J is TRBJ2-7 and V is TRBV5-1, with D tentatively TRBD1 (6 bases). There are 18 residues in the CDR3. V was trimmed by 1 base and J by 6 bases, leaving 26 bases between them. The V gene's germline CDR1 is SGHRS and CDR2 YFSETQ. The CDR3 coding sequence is TGCGCCAGCAGCTTGAGGTTGCCGGCTGGGGGCCAGGTCAGCGAGCAGTACTTC. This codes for CASSLRLPAGGQVSEQYF.

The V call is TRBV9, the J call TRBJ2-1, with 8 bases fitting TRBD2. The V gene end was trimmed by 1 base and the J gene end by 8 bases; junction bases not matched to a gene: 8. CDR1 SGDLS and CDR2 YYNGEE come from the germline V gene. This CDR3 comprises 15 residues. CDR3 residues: CASSVSSGMKYEQFF. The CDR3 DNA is TGTGCCAGCAGCGTAAGTAGCGGGATGAAGTATGAGCAGTTCTTC.

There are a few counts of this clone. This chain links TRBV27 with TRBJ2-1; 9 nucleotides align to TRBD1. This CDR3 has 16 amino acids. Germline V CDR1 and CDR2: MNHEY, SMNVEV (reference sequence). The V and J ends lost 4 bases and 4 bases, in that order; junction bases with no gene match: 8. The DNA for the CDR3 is TGTGCCAGCAGTTCCTCGGACAGGGGAGGGTACAATGAGCAGTTCTTC. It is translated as CASSSSDRGGYNEQFF.